This TCR beta chain came from a study of blood T cell repertoires in COVID-19. On the study more broadly: Sources were T cells, B-cell-depleted T cells, or PBMCs; the material itself was cDNA or gDNA.

The V end lost 4 bases, the J end lost 4 bases, and 7 bases lay between the germline ends. Germline loops: CDR1 LGHNA, CDR2 YSLEER. This CDR3 is 13 amino acids long. In the source study's methods: Using reference gene primer amplification, nucleated cell counts were estimated. Assay: immunoSEQ multiplex PCR; the TCRdb copy retains only in-frame clones and omits some. V and J calls and clone size are copied from that table; D and trimming were computed from the DNA. The profile shows some 490,000 clones, over 75% of them singletons. This chain connects TRBV4-3 to TRBJ2-2; the D is unclear. This TCR was recovered from a human donor in a cohort sampled during active COVID-19. The sequenced sample consisted of peripheral blood. In DNA, the CDR3 is TGCGCCAGCAGCCCCATGGCCACCGGGGAGCTGTTTTTT. Amino acid sequence: CASSPMATGELFF.